Following are 31 T cell receptor beta chains from one sample sequenced in a study of T-cell reconstitution after alpha-beta-depleted transplantation in children. Construction of the TCRbeta library involved unique molecular identifiers. TCRdb processed the PCR reads anew with MiXCR; each CDR3 protein has one entry. The sample shows roughly 610,000 distinct CDR3 sequences, roughly a tenth of them seen only once. This sample comprised PBMCs from the stem cell graft donor, obtained from the stem cell graft. These receptors were collected from a human donor who donated a stem cell graft to a child with acute myeloid leukemia.

This clonotype was seen at least ten times. This rearrangement joins TRBV20-1 to TRBJ2-1; D is perhaps TRBD2 (6 bases). CDR1 is DFQATT, CDR2 SNEGSKA, per germline (reference sequence). The V and J ends lost 5 bases and 7 bases respectively, with 12 bases between them. This CDR3 is 12 amino acids long. CDR3 loop: CSASSGGNEQFF. The CDR3 bases are TGCAGTGCTTCCTCCGGGGGAAATGAGCAGTTCTTC.

This clonotype was recorded a few times. The chain joins TRBV27 to TRBJ1-5, with 7 bases identical to TRBD1. The V gene end was trimmed by 0 bases and the J gene end by 6 bases; junction bases not matched to a gene: 5. The CDR3 is 15 residues long. From germline, CDR1 is MNHEY and CDR2 SMNVEV (reference sequence). The CDR3 DNA reads as TGTGCCAGCAGTTTATCAGGGGGCGGAAGTCAGCCCCAGCATTTT. It specifies CASSLSGGGSQPQHF.

This clonotype was counted a few times. The chain joins TRBV12-3 or TRBV12-4 to TRBJ2-1; D gene uncertain. V dropped 6 bases and J dropped 2 bases, with 8 bases sitting between them. This CDR3 contains 13 residues. The CDR3 protein is CASRPPPYNEQFF. Written as DNA, the CDR3 is TGTGCCAGCAGGCCCCCCCCCTACAATGAGCAGTTCTTC.

This clonotype was counted many times. The chain combines TRBV7-2 with TRBJ2-5; D perhaps matches TRBD2 (6 bases). V lost 4 bases to trimming and J lost 5 bases, with 17 bases between them. Germline V gene sequence: CDR1 SGHTA, CDR2 FQGNSA. This CDR3 comprises 15 residues. The CDR3 DNA follows: TGTGCCAGCAGCTACGGGGGAGAAGATAAGGAGACCCAGTACTTC. It is translated as CASSYGGEDKETQYF.

This chain connects TRBV4-2 to TRBJ2-3, with D maybe TRBD2 (6 bases). The germline V and J ends were trimmed by 4 bases and 0 bases, with 17 bases remaining between them. The CDR3 has 17 residues. Per the germline V gene, CDR1 is LGHNA and CDR2 is YNFKEQ. The CDR3 sequence is CASSRTGGELSTDTQYF. In nucleotides, the CDR3 is TGTGCCAGCAGCCGAACCGGCGGGGAGCTGAGCACAGATACGCAGTATTTT.

This clonotype was counted a few times. The genes are TRBV10-3 and TRBJ2-1; D remains unclear. In germline, CDR1 is ENHRY, CDR2 SYGVKD. V was shortened by 4 bases and J by 6 bases, with 13 bases between the two germline ends. CDR3 size: 14 residues. The chain's CDR3 is CAISGHGPPNEQFF. The CDR3 DNA is TGTGCCATCAGTGGACACGGTCCCCCCAATGAGCAGTTCTTC.

V and J are TRBV6-5 and TRBJ1-2, with 7 bases that match TRBD1. This CDR3 comprises 14 residues. Trimming removed 2 bases from V and 8 bases from J; junction bases left unmatched: 8. Per the germline V gene, CDR1 is MNHEY and CDR2 is SVGAGI. The CDR3 nucleotides read TGTGCCAGCAGTTACATAGCAGGGGGAGGAGGCTACACCTTC. Translated: CASSYIAGGGGYTF.

The chain uses TRBV20-1 and TRBJ1-1; TRBD1 matches 12 bases. CDR1 and CDR2 (germline): DFQATT, SNEGSKA (reference sequence). Trimming took 4 bases from V and 5 from J; bases not matched to a gene: 8. The length of the CDR3 is 15 residues. DNA of the CDR3: TGCAGTGCTATCGGGACAGGGGGCGGACTGACTGAAGCTTTCTTT. It encodes CSAIGTGGGLTEAFF.

This clonotype was detected a few times. This chain joins TRBV12-3 or TRBV12-4 and TRBJ2-5; either TRBD1 or TRBD2 may supply D (5 bases each). Trimming cost V 8 bases and J 0 bases, with 10 bases left between them. The CDR3 has 13 amino acids. This chain's CDR3 is CASLGRNQETQYF. Here the CDR3 DNA reads TGTGCCAGCCTGGGACGGAACCAAGAGACCCAGTACTTC.

The CDR3 loop is CASSQESRLAGVQYEQFF. The CDR3, as DNA: TGTGCCAGCAGCCAAGAATCTCGACTAGCGGGAGTTCAATATGAGCAGTTCTTC. The chain carries TRBV4-2 and TRBJ2-1; 12 bases agree with TRBD2. V trimming: 0 bases; J trimming: 8 bases; junction bases outside the gene matches: 11. The CDR3 extends over 18 amino acids. Germline V gene sequence: CDR1 LGHNA, CDR2 YNFKEQ.

The J gene is TRBJ1-2, the V gene TRBV13; D unclear. The CDR3 runs 13 residues. Germline-derived CDR1 and CDR2 are PRHDT and FYEKMQ (reference sequence). V lost 6 bases and J 6 bases, leaving 14 bases between the germline ends. The DNA of the CDR3 is TGTGCCAGCAGGGTAGGCAGCTACGATGGCTACACCTTC. It yields the protein CASRVGSYDGYTF.

This clonotype was observed many times. This rearrangement joins TRBV12-3 or TRBV12-4 to TRBJ2-2; D is unclear. The V end was cut by 6 bases, the J end by 6 bases, with 14 bases between. This CDR3 region has 14 residues. CDR3 nucleotide sequence: TGTGCCAGCAGCAGAGGCCTGAAGGCCGGGGAGCTGTTTTTT. Its translation is CASSRGLKAGELFF.

The chain has TRBV5-1 and TRBJ2-2, with TRBD2 matching over 13 bases. J gave up 5 bases and V 1 base, and 2 bases lay outside the gene matches. The length of the CDR3 is 16 residues. Germline-derived CDR1 and CDR2 are SGHRS and YFSETQ. CDR3 sequence: CASSLSTSGRTGELFF. Written as DNA, the CDR3 is TGCGCCAGCAGCTTGTCGACTAGCGGGAGGACCGGGGAGCTGTTTTTT.

This clonotype was counted a few times. CDR3 sequence (DNA): TGCAGCGTTGGAGGGGGCCCCTACGAGCAGTACTTC. The encoded protein is CSVGGGPYEQYF. The chain recombines TRBV29-1 with TRBJ2-7; TRBD1 matches at 7 bases. J was trimmed by 2 bases and V by 4 bases; bases with no gene match: 2. Germline V gene data show CDR1 as SQVTM and CDR2 as ANQGSEA. This CDR3 has 12 amino acids.

This clonotype was found once. This chain connects TRBV30 to TRBJ1-2, with D possibly being TRBD1 (6 bases). Germline assignment: CDR1 GTSNPN and CDR2 SVGIG (reference sequence). Trimming stripped 6 bases from V and 6 bases from J, with 8 bases between. This CDR3 spans 10 amino acids. In nucleotides, the CDR3 is TGTGCCTGCACAGGGAATGGCTACACCTTC. Amino acid sequence: CACTGNGYTF. The entire variable domain, with the rest obtained from reference TRBV30 and TRBJ1-2, is as follows: SQTIHQWPATLVQPVGSPLSLECTVEGTSNPNLYWYRQAAGRGLQLLFYSVGIGQISSEVPQNLSASRPQDRQFILSSKKLLLSDSGFYLCACTGNGYTFGSGTRLTVV.

The chain has TRBV13 and TRBJ2-7; 12 positions agree with TRBD2. The CDR3 runs 16 residues. Trimming cost V 1 base and J 2 bases; bases outside gene matches: 3. Germline assignment: CDR1 PRHDT and CDR2 FYEKMQ (reference sequence). The CDR3 DNA reads TGTGCCAGCAGCTTAGCCGGACTAGCGGGGACCTACGAGCAGTACTTC. Residues: CASSLAGLAGTYEQYF.

This clonotype was observed a few times. The chain joins TRBV30 to TRBJ1-2; the match to TRBD1 covers 10 bases. V was clipped by 5 bases and J by 3 bases; unmatched bases: 3. Germline V gene data show CDR1 as GTSNPN and CDR2 as SVGIG (reference sequence). The CDR3 length is 13 residues. The CDR3 region is CAWGTGEYYGYTF. The CDR3 DNA is TGTGCCTGGGGGACAGGGGAGTACTATGGCTACACCTTC. Using reference TRBV30 and TRBJ1-2 for the parts outside the CDR3, the full variable domain is SQTIHQWPATLVQPVGSPLSLECTVEGTSNPNLYWYRQAAGRGLQLLFYSVGIGQISSEVPQNLSASRPQDRQFILSSKKLLLSDSGFYLCAWGTGEYYGYTFGSGTRLTVV.

There are many counts of this clonotype. The chain is built from TRBV7-2 and TRBJ2-1; D possibly corresponds to TRBD1 (5 bases). Germline lookup yields CDR1 SGHTA and CDR2 FQGNSA. V was trimmed by 6 bases and J by 7 bases, leaving 22 bases between them. CDR3 size: 16 residues. This chain's CDR3 is CASSFSVPTVPNEQFF. Here the CDR3 DNA reads TGTGCCAGCAGTTTTAGTGTACCGACAGTCCCAAATGAGCAGTTCTTC.

Concerning this clonotype itself: At one boundary the junction diverges from the germline segment, which might be a read error. This sequence joins TRBV20-1 and TRBJ2-3; 13 nucleotides line up with TRBD2. This CDR3 is built from 19 residues. Germline V gives CDR1 DFQATT, CDR2 SNEGSKA (reference sequence). The CDR3 nucleotides are TGCAGTGCTAGAGATCCCACCCCCCGGACTAGCGGGAGTACAGATACGCTGTATTTT. Translated, it gives CSARDPTPRTSGSTDTLYF.

J is TRBJ2-7 and V is TRBV5-1; D is possibly TRBD2 (6 bases). V was shortened by 1 base and J by 5 bases, with 16 bases between the two germline ends. The CDR3 spans 15 residues. The germline V gene has CDR1 SGHRS and CDR2 YFSETQ. The CDR3 region is CASSLTSGVLHEQYF. The CDR3 coding sequence is TGCGCCAGCAGCTTGACGTCGGGAGTTCTCCACGAGCAGTACTTC.

In its sample, this clonotype was seen a few times. The V gene is TRBV3-1, the J gene TRBJ1-1; D is undetermined. Trimming left V 1 base short and J 2 bases short, with 11 bases between. The CDR3 sequence is 15 residues long. In germline, CDR1 is LGHDT, CDR2 YNNKEL (reference sequence). The CDR3: CASSQALGKNTEAFF. CDR3 DNA sequence: TGTGCCAGCAGCCAAGCTCTGGGGAAAAACACTGAAGCTTTCTTT.

This chain uses TRBV29-1 with TRBJ1-4, with D perhaps matching TRBD1 (5 bases). The CDR3 has 13 amino acids. Trimming took 6 bases from V and 7 from J, leaving 15 bases between them. In germline, CDR1 is SQVTM, CDR2 ANQGSEA. The CDR3 region has the DNA TGCAGCGTCACCCGGTTGGGGGGTGAAAAACTGTTTTTT. Amino acids: CSVTRLGGEKLFF.

Of note for this clonotype: In this CDR3 the conserved last residue, phenylalanine or tryptophan, is missing, so a read error is likely. V and J are TRBV12-3 or TRBV12-4 and TRBJ2-1; D is tentatively TRBD1 or TRBD2 (5 bases each). This CDR3 spans 15 amino acids. Between the trimmed V and J ends, which lost 5 bases and 0 bases, there was a span of 11 bases. CDR3 sequence: CASSQTGPSYNEQFL. The CDR3 DNA reads as TGTGCCAGCAGTCAAACGGGACCCTCCTACAATGAGCAGTTCTTG.

Concerning this clonotype: Germline is not matched at one junction end, which may reflect a read error. CDR3 in amino acids: CASNLEEGYNEQFF. The CDR3 region has the DNA TGTGCCAGCAACTTAGAGGAAGGGTACAATGAGCAGTTCTTC. The chain links TRBV7-8 to TRBJ2-1, with no clear D. In germline, CDR1 is SGHVS, CDR2 FQNEAQ. The CDR3 length is 14 residues.

This clonotype was picked up many times. The rearrangement links TRBV2 to TRBJ2-4; D assignment may be TRBD1 or TRBD2 (7 bases each). V lost 8 bases and J 1 base, leaving 15 bases between the germline ends. The CDR3 is made up of 15 amino acids. Germline V gene data show CDR1 as SNHLY and CDR2 as FYNNEI. Written as DNA, the CDR3 is TGTGCCAGCCATAGCAGGGGGGGTGCCAAAAACATTCAGTACTTC. Its translation is CASHSRGGAKNIQYF.

The chain recombines TRBV25-1 with TRBJ2-3; no reliable D call. Per germline, CDR1 MGHDK and CDR2 SYGVNS. This CDR3 spans 13 amino acids. Trimming took off 1 base at V and 4 bases at J, with 6 bases between the two ends. CDR3 in DNA: TGTGCCAGCAGTGAATCCGTAGCAGATACGCAGTATTTT. It is translated as CASSESVADTQYF.

The rearrangement uses TRBV28 and TRBJ2-5; the D is unclear. The CDR3 runs to 14 residues. The V gene lost 1 base and the J gene lost 9 bases, with 15 bases spanning the gap. The germline V gene has CDR1 MDHEN and CDR2 SYDVKM. DNA for the CDR3: TGTGCCAGCAGTTTATCGGTCCCCGCGGCGGCCCAGTACTTC. This translates into CASSLSVPAAAQYF. Filled out from reference TRBV28 and TRBJ2-5, the complete variable domain reads DVKVTQSSRYLVKRTGEKVFLECVQDMDHENMFWYRQDPGLGLRLIYFSYDVKMKEKGDIPEGYSVSREKKERFSLILESASTNQTSMYLCASSLSVPAAAQYFGPGTRLLVL.

This clonotype turned up a few times. V and J are TRBV5-4 and TRBJ2-2; D not resolved. The CDR3 is 17 residues long. Germline-derived CDR1 and CDR2 are SGHNT and YYREEE (reference sequence). V was clipped by 2 bases and J by 5 bases, with 19 bases between them. CDR3: CASSFSPRSDTTGELFF. The DNA of the CDR3 is TGTGCCAGCAGCTTTAGTCCAAGGAGCGATACGACCGGGGAGCTGTTTTTT.

This chain links TRBV6-4 with TRBJ2-1; D gene ambiguous. The CDR3 runs to 13 residues. Trimming cost V 4 bases and J 6 bases, with 10 bases left between them. Germline CDR1 is MRHNA and CDR2 is SNTAGT. The CDR3 loop is CASSGLLGNEQFF. The CDR3 region has the DNA TGTGCCAGCAGTGGTCTCCTCGGCAATGAGCAGTTCTTC.

This clonotype showed up many times. The J gene is TRBJ2-7, the V gene TRBV12-3 or TRBV12-4; D is undetermined. V was cut by 4 bases and J by 3 bases, with 4 bases left in between. The CDR3 is made up of 11 amino acids. In DNA form, the CDR3 reads TGTGCCAGCAGTTCGCGCTACGAGCAGTACTTC. Its translation: CASSSRYEQYF.

This chain links TRBV7-9 with TRBJ2-7, with 8 bases aligning to TRBD1. The CDR3 length is 15 residues. CDR1 and CDR2 (germline): SEHNR, FQNEAQ (reference sequence). V trimming: 2 bases; J trimming: 5 bases; junction bases outside the gene matches: 8. The CDR3 is CASSLIRGRLHEQYF. The CDR3 region has the DNA TGTGCCAGCAGCTTAATCAGGGGGCGCCTCCACGAGCAGTACTTC. Together with reference TRBV7-9 and TRBJ2-7, the CDR3 gives the full variable domain: DTGVSQNPRHKITKRGQNVTFRCDPISEHNRLYWYRQTLGQGPEFLTYFQNEAQLEKSRLLSDRFSAERPKGSFSTLEIQRTEQGDSAMYLCASSLIRGRLHEQYFGPGTRLTVT.